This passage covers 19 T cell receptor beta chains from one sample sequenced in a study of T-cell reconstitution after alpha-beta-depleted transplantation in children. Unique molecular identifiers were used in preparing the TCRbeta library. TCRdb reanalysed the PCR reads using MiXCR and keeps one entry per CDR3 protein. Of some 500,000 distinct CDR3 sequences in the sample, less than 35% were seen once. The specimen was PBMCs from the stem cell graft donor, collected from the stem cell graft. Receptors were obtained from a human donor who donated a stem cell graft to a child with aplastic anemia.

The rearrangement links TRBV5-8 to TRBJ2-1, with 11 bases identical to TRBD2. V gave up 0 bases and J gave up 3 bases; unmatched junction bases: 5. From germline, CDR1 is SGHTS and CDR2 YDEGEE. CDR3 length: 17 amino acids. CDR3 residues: CASSLVATSGSYNEQFF. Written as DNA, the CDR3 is TGTGCCAGCAGCTTGGTAGCTACTAGCGGGAGCTACAATGAGCAGTTCTTC.

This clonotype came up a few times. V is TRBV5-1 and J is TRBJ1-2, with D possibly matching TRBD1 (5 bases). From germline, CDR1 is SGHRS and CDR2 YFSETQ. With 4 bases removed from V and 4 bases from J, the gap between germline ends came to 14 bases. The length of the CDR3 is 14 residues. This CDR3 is CASSPDSARYGYTF. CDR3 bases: TGCGCCAGCAGCCCTGACAGCGCTCGCTATGGCTACACCTTC.

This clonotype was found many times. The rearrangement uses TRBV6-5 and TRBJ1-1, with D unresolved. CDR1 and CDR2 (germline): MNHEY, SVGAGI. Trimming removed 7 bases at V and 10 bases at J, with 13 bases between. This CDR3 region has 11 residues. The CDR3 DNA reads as TGTGCCAGCACTTATATAGACGGAGCTTTCTTT. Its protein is CASTYIDGAFF.

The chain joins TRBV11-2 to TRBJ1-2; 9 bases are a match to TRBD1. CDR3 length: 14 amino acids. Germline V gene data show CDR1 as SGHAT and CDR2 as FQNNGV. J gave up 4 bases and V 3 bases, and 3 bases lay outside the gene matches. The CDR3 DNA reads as TGTGCCAGCAGCTTTGGGACAGGGACCTATGGCTACACCTTC. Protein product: CASSFGTGTYGYTF.

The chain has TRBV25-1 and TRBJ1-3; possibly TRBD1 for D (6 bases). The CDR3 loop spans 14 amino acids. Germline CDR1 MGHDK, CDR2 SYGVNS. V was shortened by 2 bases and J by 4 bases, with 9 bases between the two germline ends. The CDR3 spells CASSEGGQGNTIYF. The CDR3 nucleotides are TGTGCCAGCAGTGAAGGGGGGCAAGGAAACACCATATATTTT.

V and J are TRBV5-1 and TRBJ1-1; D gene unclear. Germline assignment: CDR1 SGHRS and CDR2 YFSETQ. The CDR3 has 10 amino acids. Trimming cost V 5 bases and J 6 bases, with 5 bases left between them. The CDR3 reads CASRLPEAFF. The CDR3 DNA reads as TGCGCCAGCAGACTCCCTGAAGCTTTCTTT.

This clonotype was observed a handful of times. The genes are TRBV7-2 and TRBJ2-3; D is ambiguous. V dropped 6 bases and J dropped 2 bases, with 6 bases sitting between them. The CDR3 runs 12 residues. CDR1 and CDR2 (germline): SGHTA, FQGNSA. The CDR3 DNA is TGTGCCAGCAGGCGTAACACAGATACGCAGTATTTT. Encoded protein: CASRRNTDTQYF.

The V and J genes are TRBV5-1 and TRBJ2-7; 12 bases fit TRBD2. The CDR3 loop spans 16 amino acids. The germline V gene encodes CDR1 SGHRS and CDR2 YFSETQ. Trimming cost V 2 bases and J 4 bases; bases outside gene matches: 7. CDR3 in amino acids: CASSFVTSGSGYEQYF. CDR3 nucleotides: TGCGCCAGCAGCTTCGTGACTAGCGGGAGCGGATACGAGCAGTACTTC.

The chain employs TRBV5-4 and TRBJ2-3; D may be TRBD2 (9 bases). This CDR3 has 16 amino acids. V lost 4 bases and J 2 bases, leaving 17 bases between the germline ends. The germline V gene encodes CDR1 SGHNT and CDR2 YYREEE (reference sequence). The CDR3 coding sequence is TGTGCCAGCAGCCCAGGGGGCGGGAGGGACACAGATACGCAGTATTTT. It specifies CASSPGGGRDTDTQYF.

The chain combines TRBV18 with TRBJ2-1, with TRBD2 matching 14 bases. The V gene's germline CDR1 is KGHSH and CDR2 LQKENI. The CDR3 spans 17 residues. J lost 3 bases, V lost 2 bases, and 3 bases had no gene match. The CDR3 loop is CASSPGTSGSFYNEQFF. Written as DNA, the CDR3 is TGTGCCAGCTCACCAGGGACTAGCGGGAGTTTCTACAATGAGCAGTTCTTC.

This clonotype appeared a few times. DNA for the CDR3: TGTGCCACCAGTGGACGGCGATGGGAACCCCAGCATTTT. Protein product: CATSGRRWEPQHF. The chain is built from TRBV15 and TRBJ1-5; D gene unclear. The CDR3 length is 13 residues. CDR1 and CDR2 (germline): LNHNV, YYDKDF (reference sequence). V was clipped by 6 bases and J by 10 bases, with 16 bases between them.

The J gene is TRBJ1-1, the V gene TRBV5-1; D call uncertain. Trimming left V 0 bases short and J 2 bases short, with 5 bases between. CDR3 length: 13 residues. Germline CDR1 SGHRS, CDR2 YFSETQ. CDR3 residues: CASSLAYNTEAFF. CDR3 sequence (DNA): TGCGCCAGCAGCTTGGCCTACAACACTGAAGCTTTCTTT.

CDR3 bases: TGTGCCAGCAGCTCCAGGGGACAGGCTCACACCGGGGAGCTGTTTTTT. This encodes CASSSRGQAHTGELFF. The genes are TRBV11-2 and TRBJ2-2, with 8 bases that match TRBD1. CDR1 is SGHAT and CDR2 is FQNNGV in the germline V gene. The ends lost 4 bases at V and 3 bases at J; junction bases unmatched: 7. CDR3 length: 16 residues.

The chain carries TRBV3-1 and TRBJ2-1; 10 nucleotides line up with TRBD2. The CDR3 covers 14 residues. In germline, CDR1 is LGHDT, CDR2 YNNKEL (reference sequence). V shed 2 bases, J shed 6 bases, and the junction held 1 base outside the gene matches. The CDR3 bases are TGTGCCAGCAGCCAATCTAGCGGGGGCAATGAGCAGTTCTTC. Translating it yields CASSQSSGGNEQFF.

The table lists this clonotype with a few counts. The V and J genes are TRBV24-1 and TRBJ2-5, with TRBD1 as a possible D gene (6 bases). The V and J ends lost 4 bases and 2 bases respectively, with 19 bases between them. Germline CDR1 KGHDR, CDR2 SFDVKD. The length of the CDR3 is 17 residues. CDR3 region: CATSDAGMRGIQETQYF. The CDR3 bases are TGTGCCACCAGTGACGCCGGGATGAGGGGGATTCAAGAGACCCAGTACTTC.

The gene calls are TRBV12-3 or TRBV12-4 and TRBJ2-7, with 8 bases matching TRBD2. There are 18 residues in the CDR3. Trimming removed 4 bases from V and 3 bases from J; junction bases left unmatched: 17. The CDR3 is CASSSAQFQAGDRYEQYV. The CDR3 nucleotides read TGTGCCAGCAGTTCCGCCCAGTTCCAAGCGGGAGACCGCTACGAGCAGTACGTC.

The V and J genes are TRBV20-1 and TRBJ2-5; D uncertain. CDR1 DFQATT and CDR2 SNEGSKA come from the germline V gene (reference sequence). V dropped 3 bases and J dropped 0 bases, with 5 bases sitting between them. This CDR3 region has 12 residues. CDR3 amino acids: CSASRDQETQYF. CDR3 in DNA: TGCAGTGCTAGTCGGGACCAAGAGACCCAGTACTTC.

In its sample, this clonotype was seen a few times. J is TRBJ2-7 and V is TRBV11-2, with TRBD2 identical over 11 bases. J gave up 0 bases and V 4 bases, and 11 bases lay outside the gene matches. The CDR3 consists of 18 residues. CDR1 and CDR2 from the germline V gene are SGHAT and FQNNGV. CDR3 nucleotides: TGTGCCAGCAGCTCAGGCAGGTTGGGACTAGCGGCCTCCTACGAGCAGTACTTC. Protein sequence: CASSSGRLGLAASYEQYF.

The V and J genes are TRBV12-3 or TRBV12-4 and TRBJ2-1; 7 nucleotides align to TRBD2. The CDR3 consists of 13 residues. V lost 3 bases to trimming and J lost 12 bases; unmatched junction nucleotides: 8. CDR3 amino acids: CASSFKGAGPQFF. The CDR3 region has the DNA TGTGCCAGCAGTTTTAAAGGAGCGGGGCCGCAGTTCTTC.